This T cell receptor beta chain was obtained from a study of blood T cell repertoires in COVID-19. Trimming pared 1 base from V and 5 bases from J, leaving 14 bases between. The germline CDR1 and CDR2 sequences are KGHSH and LQKENI. CDR3 size: 16 residues. Using immunoSEQ multiplex PCR, the repertoire was profiled, and TCRdb retains in-frame clones only, with some absent. This sample has 250,000 to 400,000 clones, with about nine tenths found just once. The cohort comprised adults aged about 18 to 100 years residing in 20 to 30 US areas. Cohort placement rested on clinical history that participants reported themselves. Each recovered donor of Cohort 3 presented with two negative PCRs, clearance, or symptom resolution.

The V call is TRBV18, the J call TRBJ2-2; the D gene is possibly TRBD1 (5 bases). Sequencing was carried out using PBMCs or T cells enriched from blood (not recorded which). The receptor's source is a man aged 55 to 69 who had recovered from COVID-19. The CDR3 region is CASSPLSQGRTGELFF. In nucleotides, the CDR3 is TGTGCCAGCTCACCACTTTCTCAGGGTCGGACCGGGGAGCTGTTTTTT.